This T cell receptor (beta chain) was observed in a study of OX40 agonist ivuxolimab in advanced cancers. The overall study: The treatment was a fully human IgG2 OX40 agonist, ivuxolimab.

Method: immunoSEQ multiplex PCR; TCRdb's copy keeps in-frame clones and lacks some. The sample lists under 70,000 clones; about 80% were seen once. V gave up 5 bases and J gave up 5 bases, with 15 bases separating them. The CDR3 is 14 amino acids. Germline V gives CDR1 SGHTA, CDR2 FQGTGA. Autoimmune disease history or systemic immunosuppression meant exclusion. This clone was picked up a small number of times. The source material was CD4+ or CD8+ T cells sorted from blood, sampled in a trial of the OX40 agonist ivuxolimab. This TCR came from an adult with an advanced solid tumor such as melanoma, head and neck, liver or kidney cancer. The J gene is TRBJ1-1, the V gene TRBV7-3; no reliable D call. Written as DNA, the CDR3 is TGTGCCAGCAGCCCCTCCCGGCAGGAAACTGAAGCTTTCTTT. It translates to CASSPSRQETEAFF.